This T cell receptor beta chain is from a study of blood T cell repertoires in COVID-19 (TCRdb year 2020). For the wider study: Collaborator samples came from the United States, Italy and Spain and covered acute and convalescent phases of COVID-19. The material from the prospective study consisted of cDNA or gDNA derived from T cells, B-cell-depleted T cells, or PBMCs. Deeply sampled blood TCRbeta repertoires from subjects exposed to, actively infected with, or recovered from COVID-19 were included in the dataset. The repertoires were made available in a free public database intended to serve as a resource for research on the immune response to SARS-CoV-2. The samples were drawn from the first 160 participants of the ongoing ImmuneRACE study and from over a thousand subjects provided by 6 global collaborators. Nearly every sample came with metadata listing a de-identified subject ID, COVID-19 status, age in years and sex. Where available, HLA class I and class II types were taken from metadata supplied by the sample provider and were not determined by assay-based typing. The paper as a whole reports these results and caveats: Clinical and demographic metadata were provided uncurated, with the amount varying by source and participant.

CDR1 and CDR2 (MDHEN, SYDVKM) derive from the germline V gene. Counted from cysteine to phenylalanine, this CDR3 has 14 amino acids. Of the read, only the CDR3 DNA is kept; its 42 bases are in frame from base 1. Trimming at the junction amounts to 8 bases on V and 0 bases on J, and the germline ends lie 13 bases apart. TCRbeta CDR3 regions were amplified from genomic DNA using the immunoSEQ Assay, a bias-controlled multiplex PCR. Under the source paper's analysis protocol: The number of nucleated cells in each sample was estimated from the amplification of reference gene primers within the assay. Sequence reads were collapsed and filtered to measure the absolute abundance of every unique TCRbeta CDR3 rearrangement. For each sample, productive Simpson clonality was calculated as the square root of Simpson's diversity index across productive rearrangements. As stored in TCRdb, this immuneACCESS dataset retains in-frame rearrangements with V and J assigned. A fraction of the clones does not appear; measured against another copy, unresolved V genes explain less than half of the discrepancy, and the remainder lacks a known reason. For V, J and clone size, that table is used; D and trimming come from the DNA. The sample table holds around 250,000 clones, of which approximately 90% were seen once. The ten biggest clones cover around 4% of the sample.

As concerns this clone: The antigen it recognizes is unknown. Base qualities are not provided; no much larger clone lies one nucleotide away.

In the prospective study, participants were roughly 18 to 95 years old, resided in 25 or so geographic areas of the United States, and were enrolled through a virtual design. In the prospective study, cohorts were assigned on the basis of participant-reported clinical history obtained from a screening survey and a study questionnaire. Recovered participants in ImmuneRACE Cohort 3 were defined as having two consecutive negative NP/OP PCR tests, clearance from a healthcare professional, or resolution of symptoms. In the prospective study, mobile phlebotomists collected whole blood, serum and a nasopharyngeal or oropharyngeal swab from each participant. Participants in the prospective study had the option to provide additional blood draws and questionnaires over an approximately 2-month period. Blood samples from the prospective study were shipped frozen or at room temperature prior to DNA extraction.

The specimen was PBMCs or T cells enriched from blood (not recorded which). The rearranged segments are TRBV28 and TRBJ2-5, with the identity of the D gene unclear. The clonotype was recovered from a woman in her 30s who had recovered from COVID-19. The CDR3 reads as follows: CASLTPRHQETQYF. The DNA sequence is TGTGCCAGCCTAACCCCTAGACACCAAGAGACCCAGTACTTC.